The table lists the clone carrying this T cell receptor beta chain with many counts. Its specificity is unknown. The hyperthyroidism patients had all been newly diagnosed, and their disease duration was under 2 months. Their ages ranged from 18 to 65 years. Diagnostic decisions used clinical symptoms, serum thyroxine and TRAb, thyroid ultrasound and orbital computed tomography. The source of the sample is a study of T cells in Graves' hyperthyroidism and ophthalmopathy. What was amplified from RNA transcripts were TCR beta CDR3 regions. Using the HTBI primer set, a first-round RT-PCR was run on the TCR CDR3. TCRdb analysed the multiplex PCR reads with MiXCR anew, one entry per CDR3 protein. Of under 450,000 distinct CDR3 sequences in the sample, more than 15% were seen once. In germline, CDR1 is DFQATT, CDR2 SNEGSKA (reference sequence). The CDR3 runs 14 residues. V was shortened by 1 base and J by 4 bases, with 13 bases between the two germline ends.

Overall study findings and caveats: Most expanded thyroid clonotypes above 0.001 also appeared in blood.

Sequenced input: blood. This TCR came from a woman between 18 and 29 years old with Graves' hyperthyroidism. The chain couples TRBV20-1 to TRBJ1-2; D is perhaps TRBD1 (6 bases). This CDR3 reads CSARAGTSGYGYTF. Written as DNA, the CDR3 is TGCAGTGCTAGAGCCGGGACATCGGGCTATGGCTACACCTTC.